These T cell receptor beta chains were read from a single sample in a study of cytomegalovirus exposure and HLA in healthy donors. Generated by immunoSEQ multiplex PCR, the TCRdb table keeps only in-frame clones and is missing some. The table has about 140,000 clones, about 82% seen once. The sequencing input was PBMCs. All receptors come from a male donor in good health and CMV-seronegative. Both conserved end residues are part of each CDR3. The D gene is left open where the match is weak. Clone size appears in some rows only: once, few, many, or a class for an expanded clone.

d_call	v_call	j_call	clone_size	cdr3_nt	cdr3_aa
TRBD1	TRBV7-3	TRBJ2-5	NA	TGTGCCAGCAGCTCAACAGGGGCAAGAACAGAGACCCAGTACTTC	CASSSTGARTETQYF
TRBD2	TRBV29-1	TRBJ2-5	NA	TGCAGCGTTGCGGGGGGTTCCCAAGAGACCCAGTACTTC	CSVAGGSQETQYF
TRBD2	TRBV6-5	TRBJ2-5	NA	TGTGCCAGCAGTTCCGGACTAGCGGTAGAGACCCAGTACTTC	CASSSGLAVETQYF
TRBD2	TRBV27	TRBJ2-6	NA	TGTGCCAGCAGTCCTCTCGGGGGGGGAGCTGGGGCCAACGTCCTGACTTTC	CASSPLGGGAGANVLTF
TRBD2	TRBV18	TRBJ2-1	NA	TGTGCCAGCTCACCACGAAAACTACTAGCGGCCTACAATGAGCAGTTCTTC	CASSPRKLLAAYNEQFF
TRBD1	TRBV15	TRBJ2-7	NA	TGTGCCACCAGCAGACCGGACAGGGGGAATCGACACGCCTACGAGCAGTACTTC	CATSRPDRGNRHAYEQYF
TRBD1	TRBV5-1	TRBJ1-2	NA	TGCGCCAGCAGCCCTTCGACAGGGGACGGCTACACCTTC	CASSPSTGDGYTF
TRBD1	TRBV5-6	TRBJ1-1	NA	TGTGCCAGCACCCACGCCCGGGACAGGGGGAACACTGAAGCTTTCTTT	CASTHARDRGNTEAFF
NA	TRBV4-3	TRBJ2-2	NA	TGCGCCAGCAGCCACGAAGGAGCGAACACCGGGGAGCTGTTTTTT	CASSHEGANTGELFF
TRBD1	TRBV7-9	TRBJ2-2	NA	TGTGCCAGCAGCCCCACCCCCGGACAGGGGGGGTCCGGGGAGCTGTTTTTT	CASSPTPGQGGSGELFF
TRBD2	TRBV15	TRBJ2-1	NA	TGTGCCACCAGCAGAGCATGGGGACTAGCGGGGGGCAGCTCCTACAATGAGCAGTTCTTC	CATSRAWGLAGGSSYNEQFF
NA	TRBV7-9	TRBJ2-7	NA	TGTTCCAGCAGCTCGGGACTCGACGAGCAGTACTTC	CSSSSGLDEQYF
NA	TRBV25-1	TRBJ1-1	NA	TGTGCCAGCAGTGAATATGGGGGGAGCCAAGCTTTCTTT	CASSEYGGSQAFF
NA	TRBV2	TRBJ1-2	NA	TGTGCCAGCTTGGCAGGGAATGGCTACACCTTC	CASLAGNGYTF
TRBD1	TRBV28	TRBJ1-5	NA	TGTGCCAGCACCAAGGGAAACAGGGGGACCTATCGGCCCCAGCATTTT	CASTKGNRGTYRPQHF
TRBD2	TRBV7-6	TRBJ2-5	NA	TGTGCCAGCAGCTTAGGGCGGGGGGGCCGGCGGGAGACCCAGTACTTC	CASSLGRGGRRETQYF
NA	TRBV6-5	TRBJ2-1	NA	TGTGCCAGCAGTTCCTTTGTTGATGAGCAGTTCTTC	CASSSFVDEQFF
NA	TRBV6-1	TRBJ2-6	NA	TGTGCCACCGATCAGGGCTCTGGGGCCAACGTCCTGACTTTC	CATDQGSGANVLTF
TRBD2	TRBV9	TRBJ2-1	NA	TGTGCCAGCAGCGTGGGACTAGCGGCTGATGAGCAGTTCTTC	CASSVGLAADEQFF
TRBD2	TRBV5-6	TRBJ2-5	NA	TGTGCCAGCAGCCCGGGACTAGGGCTAGAGACCCAGTACTTC	CASSPGLGLETQYF
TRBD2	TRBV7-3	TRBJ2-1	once	TGTGCCAGCAGCTTAAGTCACGGGGGGTGTTTGGATGAGCAGTTCTTC	CASSLSHGGCLDEQFF
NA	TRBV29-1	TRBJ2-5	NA	TGCAGCGGACATTTTGGGGAGACCCAGTACTTC	CSGHFGETQYF
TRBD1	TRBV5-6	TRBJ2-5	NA	TGTGCCAGCAGCTACAGGGGTGGGGAGACCCAGTACTTC	CASSYRGGETQYF
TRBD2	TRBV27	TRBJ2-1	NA	TGTGCCAGCAGACTAGGGACTAGCGGGAGTCACAATGAGCAGTTCTTC	CASRLGTSGSHNEQFF
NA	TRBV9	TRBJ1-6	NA	TGTGCCAGCAGCGTAGAGGTTGGGGGGAATTCACCCCTCCACTTT	CASSVEVGGNSPLHF
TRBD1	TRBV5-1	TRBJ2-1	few	TGCGCCAGCAGCTTGTACGGACAGGGGGCAGCGAATGAGCAGTTCTTC	CASSLYGQGAANEQFF
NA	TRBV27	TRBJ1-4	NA	TGTGCCAGCAGTTGGTCGGGGGGGGAAAAACTGTTTTTT	CASSWSGGEKLFF
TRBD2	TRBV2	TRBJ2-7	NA	TGTGCCAGCAGGGCGGCGGGGGCCTACGAGCAGTACTTC	CASRAAGAYEQYF
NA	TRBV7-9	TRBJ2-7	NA	TGTGCCAGCAGCTTAGCGGGGGGTGAGTTCGAGCAGTACTTC	CASSLAGGEFEQYF
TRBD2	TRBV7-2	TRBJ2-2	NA	TGTGCCACACTAGGGAGGGTTTCCGGGGAGCTGTTTTTT	CATLGRVSGELFF
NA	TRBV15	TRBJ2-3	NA	TGTGCCACCAGCTTACTAGCCTACACAGATACGCAGTATTTT	CATSLLAYTDTQYF
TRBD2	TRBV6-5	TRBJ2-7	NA	TGTGCCAGCGCCTCGGGCGGGAGGGCCGGGGGCGAGCAGTACTTC	CASASGGRAGGEQYF
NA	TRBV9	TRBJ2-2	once	TGTGCCAGCAGCGTCAGGAACCAAAACACCGGGGAGCTGTTTTTT	CASSVRNQNTGELFF
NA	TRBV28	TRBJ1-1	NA	TGTGCCAGCAAAGGAGAAATGAACACTGAAGCTTTCTTT	CASKGEMNTEAFF
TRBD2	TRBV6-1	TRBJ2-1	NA	TGTGCCAGCAGTGACCTGACTAGCGGGAGCCGGCAGTTCTTC	CASSDLTSGSRQFF
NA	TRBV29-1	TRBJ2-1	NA	TGCAGCGTTGAAGCTAACGTGGACGGTGGGGCTTATGAGCAGTTCTTC	CSVEANVDGGAYEQFF
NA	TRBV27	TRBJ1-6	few	TGTGCCAGCAGTTTGCGCCCCCCAGGGTTTTATAATTCACCCCTCCACTTT	CASSLRPPGFYNSPLHF
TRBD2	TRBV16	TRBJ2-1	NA	TGTGCCAGCAGCCCAACCCGGGGGGTGAAGAATGAGCAGTTCTTC	CASSPTRGVKNEQFF
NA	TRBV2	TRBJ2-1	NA	TGTGCCAGCAGTCCCCAAGGGTCCCCACAGGGATTAAGGTACAATGAGCAGTTCTTC	CASSPQGSPQGLRYNEQFF
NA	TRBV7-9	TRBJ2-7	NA	TGTGCCAGCAGCTCGCCCAGGGGTTTCGGGGAGCAGTACTTC	CASSSPRGFGEQYF
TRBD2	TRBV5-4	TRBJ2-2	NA	TGTGCCAGCAGCTTTCCTATTTGGGGGGGGTTGGCCGGGGAGCTGTTTTTT	CASSFPIWGGLAGELFF
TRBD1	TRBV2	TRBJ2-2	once	TGTGCCAGCAGAACTACTCGACAGGGGGCCACCGGGGAGCTGTTTTTT	CASRTTRQGATGELFF
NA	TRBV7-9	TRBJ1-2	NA	TGTGCCAGCAGCTTAGCGAGCATTGCCACCTTC	CASSLASIATF
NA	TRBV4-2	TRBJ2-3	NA	TGTGCCAGCAGCCAACCATACAGGGACCCAAGAGATACGCAGTATTTT	CASSQPYRDPRDTQYF
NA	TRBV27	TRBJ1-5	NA	TGTGCCAGCAGCGTGGGGTTAGGAGGTCAGCCCCAGCATTTT	CASSVGLGGQPQHF
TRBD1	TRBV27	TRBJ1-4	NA	TGCGCCAGCAGTGGACAGGGGTCGAATGAAAAACTGTTTTTT	CASSGQGSNEKLFF
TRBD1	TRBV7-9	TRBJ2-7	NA	TGTGCCAGCAGCTCCCCAGGGACAGGAGTGGAGCAGTACTTC	CASSSPGTGVEQYF
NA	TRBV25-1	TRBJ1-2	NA	TGTGCCAGCAGTGAATTGGGCAGGGGTGTCGGTGGCTACACCTTC	CASSELGRGVGGYTF
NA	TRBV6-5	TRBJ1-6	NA	TGTGCCAGCAGTACTTTAACTTCACCCCTCCACTTT	CASSTLTSPLHF
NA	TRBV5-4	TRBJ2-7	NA	TGTGCCAGCAGCCCAGATCCGGGCTACGAGCAGTACTTC	CASSPDPGYEQYF
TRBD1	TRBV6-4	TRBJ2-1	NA	TGTGCCAGCAGTGACACAATCCCGGGACAGGGGTCCTACAATGAGCAGTTCTTC	CASSDTIPGQGSYNEQFF
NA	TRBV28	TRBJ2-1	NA	TGTGCCAGCAGTTTATTTGAGTCGGCGAGCGGGTCCCGAGGGGATGAGCAGTTCTTC	CASSLFESASGSRGDEQFF
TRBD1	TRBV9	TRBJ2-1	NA	TGTGCCAGCAGCGACGCGGACAGGGGATCCTACAATGAGCAGTTCTTC	CASSDADRGSYNEQFF
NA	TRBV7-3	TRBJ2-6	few	TGTGCCAGCAGTTCCACGGGGTCTGTCTCTGGGGCCAACGTCCTGACTTTC	CASSSTGSVSGANVLTF
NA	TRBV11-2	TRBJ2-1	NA	TGTGCCAGCAGCTTAGATCTGCCAGGGTGGAATGAGCAGTTCTTC	CASSLDLPGWNEQFF
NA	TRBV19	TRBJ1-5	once	TGTGCCAGTAGACTGGCGGGCAATGAGATTTTTAGCAATCAGCCCCAGCATTTT	CASRLAGNEIFSNQPQHF
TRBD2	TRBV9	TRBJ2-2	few	TGTGCCAGTGGGGGACTAGCCCAATTATACACCGGGGAGCTGTTTTTT	CASGGLAQLYTGELFF
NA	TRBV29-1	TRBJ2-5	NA	TGCAGCGTAGAATCGACTATTCAAGAGACCCAGTACTTC	CSVESTIQETQYF
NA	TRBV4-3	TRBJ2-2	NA	TGCGCCAGCAGCCAAGTTAGGAGGTCTGACACCGGGGAGCTGTTTTTT	CASSQVRRSDTGELFF
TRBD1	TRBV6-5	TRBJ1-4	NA	TGTGCCAGCAGTTACAGGGGGCAGGCTAATGAAAAACTGTTTTTT	CASSYRGQANEKLFF